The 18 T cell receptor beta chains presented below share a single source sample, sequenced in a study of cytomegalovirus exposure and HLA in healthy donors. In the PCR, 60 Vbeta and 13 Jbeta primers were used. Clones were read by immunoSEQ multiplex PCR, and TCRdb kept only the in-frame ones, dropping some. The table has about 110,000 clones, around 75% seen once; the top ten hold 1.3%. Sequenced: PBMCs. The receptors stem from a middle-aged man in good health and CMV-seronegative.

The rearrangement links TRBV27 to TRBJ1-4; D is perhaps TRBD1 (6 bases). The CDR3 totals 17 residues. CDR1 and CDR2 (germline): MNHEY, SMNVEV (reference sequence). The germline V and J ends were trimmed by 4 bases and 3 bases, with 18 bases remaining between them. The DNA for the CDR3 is TGTGCCAGCAGTTCGTGGGGGGGGGCGGCGGCTAATGAAAAACTGTTTTTT. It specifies CASSSWGGAAANEKLFF.

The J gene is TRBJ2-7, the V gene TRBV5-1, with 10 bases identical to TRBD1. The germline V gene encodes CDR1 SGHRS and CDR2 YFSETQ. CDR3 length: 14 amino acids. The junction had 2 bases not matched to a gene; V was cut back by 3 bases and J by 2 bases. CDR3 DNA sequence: TGCGCCAGCAGCTCGGGACAGGGGACCTACGAGCAGTACTTC. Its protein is CASSSGQGTYEQYF.

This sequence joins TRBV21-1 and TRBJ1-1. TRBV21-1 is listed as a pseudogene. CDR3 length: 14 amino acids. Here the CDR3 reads CASSKGGRGSEAFF. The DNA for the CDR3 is TGTGCCAGCAGCAAAGGTGGGAGGGGCTCTGAAGCTTTCTTT.

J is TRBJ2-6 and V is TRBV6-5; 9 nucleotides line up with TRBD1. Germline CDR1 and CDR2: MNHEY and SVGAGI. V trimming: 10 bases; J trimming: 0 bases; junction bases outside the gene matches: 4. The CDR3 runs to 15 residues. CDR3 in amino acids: CATGQGSSGANVLTF. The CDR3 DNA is TGTGCCACGGGACAGGGAAGCTCTGGGGCCAACGTCCTGACTTTC.

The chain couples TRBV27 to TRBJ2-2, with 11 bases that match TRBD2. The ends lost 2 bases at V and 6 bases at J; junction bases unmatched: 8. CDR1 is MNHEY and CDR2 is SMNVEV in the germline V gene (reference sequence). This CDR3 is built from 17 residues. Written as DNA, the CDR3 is TGTGCCAGCAGTTTAATAGCGGGGGGGCTGTACCCCGGGGAGCTGTTTTTT. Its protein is CASSLIAGGLYPGELFF.

Here the CDR3 DNA reads TGTGCCAGCAGTTACTACAGGAGTTCCTCTGGAAACACCATATATTTT. As protein: CASSYYRSSSGNTIYF. The chain joins TRBV28 to TRBJ1-3, with D possibly matching TRBD1 (5 bases). CDR1 MDHEN and CDR2 SYDVKM come from the germline V gene. V shed 4 bases and J shed 0 bases, with 13 bases lying between them. This CDR3 contains 16 residues.

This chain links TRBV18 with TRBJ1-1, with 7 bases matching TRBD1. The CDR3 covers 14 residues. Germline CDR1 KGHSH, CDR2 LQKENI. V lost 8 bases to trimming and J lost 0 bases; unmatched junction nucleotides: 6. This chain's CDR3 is CASKGGSLNTEAFF. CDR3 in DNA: TGTGCCAGCAAAGGGGGCAGCTTGAACACTGAAGCTTTCTTT.

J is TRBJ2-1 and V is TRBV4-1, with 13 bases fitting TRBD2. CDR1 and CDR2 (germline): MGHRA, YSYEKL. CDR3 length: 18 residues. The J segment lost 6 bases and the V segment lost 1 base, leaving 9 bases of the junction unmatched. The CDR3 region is CASSQAGTSGVLVNEQFF. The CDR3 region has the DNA TGCGCCAGCAGCCAAGCCGGGACTAGCGGGGTTCTGGTCAATGAGCAGTTCTTC.

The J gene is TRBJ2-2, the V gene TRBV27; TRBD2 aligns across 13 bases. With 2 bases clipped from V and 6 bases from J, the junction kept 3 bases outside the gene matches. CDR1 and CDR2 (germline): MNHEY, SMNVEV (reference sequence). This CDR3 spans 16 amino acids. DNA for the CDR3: TGTGCCAGCAGTTTAAGGACTAGCGGGAGCCCCGGGGAGCTGTTTTTT. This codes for CASSLRTSGSPGELFF.

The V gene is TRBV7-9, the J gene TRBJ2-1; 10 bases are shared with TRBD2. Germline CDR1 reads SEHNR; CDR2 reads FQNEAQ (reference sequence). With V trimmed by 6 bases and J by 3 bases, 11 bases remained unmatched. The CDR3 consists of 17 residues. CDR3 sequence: CASRPNPSGRVYNEQFF. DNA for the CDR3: TGTGCCAGCAGACCTAATCCTAGCGGGAGAGTCTACAATGAGCAGTTCTTC.

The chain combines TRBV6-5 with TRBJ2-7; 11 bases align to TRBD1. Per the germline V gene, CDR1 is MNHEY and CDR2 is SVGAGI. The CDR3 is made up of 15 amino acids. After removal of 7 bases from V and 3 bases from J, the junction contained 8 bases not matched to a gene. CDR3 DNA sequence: TGTGCCAGCACGGTCGGGACAGGGGGAGTCTACGAGCAGTACTTC. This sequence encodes CASTVGTGGVYEQYF.

The CDR3 loop is CASSLHFLSMDRDGEPKFF. The CDR3 region has the DNA TGTGCCAGCAGTTTACATTTCTTATCAATGGACAGGGACGGAGAACCCAAGTTCTTC. The J gene is TRBJ2-1, the V gene TRBV27; 8 positions agree with TRBD1. The CDR3 consists of 19 residues. Germline V gives CDR1 MNHEY, CDR2 SMNVEV (reference sequence). V trimming: 2 bases; J trimming: 14 bases; junction bases outside the gene matches: 26.

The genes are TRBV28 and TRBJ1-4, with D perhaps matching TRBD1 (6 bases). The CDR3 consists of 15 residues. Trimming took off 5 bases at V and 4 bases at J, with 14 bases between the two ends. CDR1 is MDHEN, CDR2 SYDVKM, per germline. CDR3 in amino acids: CASSLWTAFNEKLFF. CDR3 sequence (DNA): TGTGCCAGCAGTCTGTGGACAGCCTTTAATGAAAAACTGTTTTTT.

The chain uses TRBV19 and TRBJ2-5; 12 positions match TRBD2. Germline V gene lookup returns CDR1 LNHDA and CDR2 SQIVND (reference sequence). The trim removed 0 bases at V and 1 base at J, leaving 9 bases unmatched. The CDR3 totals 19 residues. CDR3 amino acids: CASSIDSTSGSDLQETQYF. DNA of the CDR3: TGTGCCAGTAGTATAGATTCGACTAGCGGGAGCGACCTCCAAGAGACCCAGTACTTC.

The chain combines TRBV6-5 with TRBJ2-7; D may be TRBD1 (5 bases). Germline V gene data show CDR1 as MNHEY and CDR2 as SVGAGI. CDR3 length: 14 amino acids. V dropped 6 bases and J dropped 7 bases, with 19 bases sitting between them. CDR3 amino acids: CASRGVGGPREQYF. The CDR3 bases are TGTGCCAGCAGAGGGGTGGGTGGCCCGAGGGAGCAGTACTTC.

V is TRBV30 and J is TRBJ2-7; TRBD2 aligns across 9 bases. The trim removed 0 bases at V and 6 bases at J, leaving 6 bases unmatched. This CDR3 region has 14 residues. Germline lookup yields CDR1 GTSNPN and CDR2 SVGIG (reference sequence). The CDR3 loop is CAWSVGVAGVEQYF. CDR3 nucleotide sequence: TGTGCCTGGAGTGTTGGCGTAGCGGGAGTCGAGCAGTACTTC.

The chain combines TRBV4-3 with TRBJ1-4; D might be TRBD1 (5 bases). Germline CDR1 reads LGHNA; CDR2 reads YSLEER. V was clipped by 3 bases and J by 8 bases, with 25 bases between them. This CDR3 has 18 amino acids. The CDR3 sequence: CASSHRENGGLRREKLFF. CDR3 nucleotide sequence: TGCGCCAGCAGCCACCGGGAGAATGGGGGATTAAGGCGCGAAAAACTGTTTTTT.

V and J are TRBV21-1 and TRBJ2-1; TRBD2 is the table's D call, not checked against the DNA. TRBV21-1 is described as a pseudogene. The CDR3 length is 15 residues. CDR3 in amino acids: CASFLAGPSVSEQFF. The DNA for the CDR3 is TGTGCCAGCTTTTTAGCGGGACCGTCGGTATCAGAGCAGTTCTTC.